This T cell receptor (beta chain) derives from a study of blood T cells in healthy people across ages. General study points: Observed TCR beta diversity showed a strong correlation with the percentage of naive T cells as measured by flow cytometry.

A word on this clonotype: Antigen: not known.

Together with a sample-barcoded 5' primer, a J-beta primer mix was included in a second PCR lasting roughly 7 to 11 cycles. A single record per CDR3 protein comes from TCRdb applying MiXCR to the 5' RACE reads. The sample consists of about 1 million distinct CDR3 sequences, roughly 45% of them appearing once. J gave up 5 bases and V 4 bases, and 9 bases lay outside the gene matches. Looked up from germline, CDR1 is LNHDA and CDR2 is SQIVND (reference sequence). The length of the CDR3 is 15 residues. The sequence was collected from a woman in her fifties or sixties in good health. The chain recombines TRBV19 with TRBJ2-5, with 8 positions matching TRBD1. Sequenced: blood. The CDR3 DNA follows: TGTGCCAGTAGTACAGACAGGGGAAGGAGTGAGACCCAGTACTTC. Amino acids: CASSTDRGRSETQYF.